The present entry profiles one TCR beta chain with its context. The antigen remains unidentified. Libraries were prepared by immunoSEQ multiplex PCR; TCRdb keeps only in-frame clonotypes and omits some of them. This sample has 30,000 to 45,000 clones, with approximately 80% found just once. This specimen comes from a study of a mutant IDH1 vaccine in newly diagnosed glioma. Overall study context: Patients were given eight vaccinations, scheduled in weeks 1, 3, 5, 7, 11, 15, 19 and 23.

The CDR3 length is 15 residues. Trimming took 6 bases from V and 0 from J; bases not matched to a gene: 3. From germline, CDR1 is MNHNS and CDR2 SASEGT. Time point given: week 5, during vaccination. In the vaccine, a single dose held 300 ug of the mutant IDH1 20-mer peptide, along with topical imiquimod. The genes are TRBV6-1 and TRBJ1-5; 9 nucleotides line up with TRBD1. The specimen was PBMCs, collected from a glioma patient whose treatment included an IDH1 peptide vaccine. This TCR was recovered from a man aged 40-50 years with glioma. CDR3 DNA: TGTGCCAGCAGCGAGGACAGGGGTAGCAATCAGCCCCAGCATTTT. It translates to CASSEDRGSNQPQHF.